The T cell receptor (beta chain) under discussion was sequenced for a study of blood T cell repertoires in COVID-19. Study information: COVID-19 samples from acute and convalescent phases originated in the United States, Italy and Spain. PBMCs, B-cell-depleted T cells, or T cells were the source of the cDNA or gDNA that made up the material.

The CDR3 contains 17 residues. In the source study's methods: Counts of nucleated cells, estimated from reference gene primer amplification, were obtained. The protocol was immunoSEQ multiplex PCR, while the TCRdb copy is restricted to in-frame clones and leaves out a portion. V, J and clone size reflect that table, while D and trimming were determined from the DNA. The data show approximately 360,000 clones, roughly 88% seen once. Participants were aged roughly 18 to 89 years from about two dozen US areas. The sequenced material came from PBMCs or T cells enriched from blood (not recorded which). This sequence originates from a woman aged 25-40 years with acute COVID-19. The V and J genes are TRBV21-1 and TRBJ1-5; the DNA was not used to check the table's D call, TRBD1. TRBV21-1 is labeled a pseudogene. CDR3 nucleotides: TGTGCCAGCAGCAATTCTCACAGGGGCATCGGCAATCAGCCCCAGCATTTT. Its protein is CASSNSHRGIGNQPQHF.